The clone carrying this T cell receptor (beta chain) was detected ten times or more. Its target is unknown. Tagging with unique molecular identifiers was applied to individual cDNA molecules. TCRdb redid the calling of the 5' RACE reads with MiXCR, one entry per CDR3 protein. The sample carries about 70,000 distinct CDR3 sequences, 4% to 6% recorded once. The entry originates in a study of early T cells in non-severe SARS-CoV-2 infection. Whole-study context: Sequenced bulk RNA came from whole blood that was unsorted, and chains were unpaired. General study points: In VDJdb matching, anti-spike CD8 responses were favored while private and CD4 specificities went missing.

Trimming stripped 5 bases from V and 4 bases from J, with 11 bases between. The CDR3 loop spans 13 amino acids. Germline V lookup: CDR1 MDHEN, CDR2 SYDVKM. The clonotype comes from an adult who was a healthcare worker with PCR-confirmed SARS-CoV-2 infection or an uninfected control (not recorded which). The donor label of this sample is uncertain. V gene TRBV28 combines with J gene TRBJ1-2; tentatively, D is TRBD1 (6 bases). Sequenced material: whole blood, taken at baseline. The CDR3 sequence is CASSPPDSYGYTF. The CDR3, as DNA: TGTGCCAGCAGTCCCCCGGACAGCTATGGCTACACCTTC.